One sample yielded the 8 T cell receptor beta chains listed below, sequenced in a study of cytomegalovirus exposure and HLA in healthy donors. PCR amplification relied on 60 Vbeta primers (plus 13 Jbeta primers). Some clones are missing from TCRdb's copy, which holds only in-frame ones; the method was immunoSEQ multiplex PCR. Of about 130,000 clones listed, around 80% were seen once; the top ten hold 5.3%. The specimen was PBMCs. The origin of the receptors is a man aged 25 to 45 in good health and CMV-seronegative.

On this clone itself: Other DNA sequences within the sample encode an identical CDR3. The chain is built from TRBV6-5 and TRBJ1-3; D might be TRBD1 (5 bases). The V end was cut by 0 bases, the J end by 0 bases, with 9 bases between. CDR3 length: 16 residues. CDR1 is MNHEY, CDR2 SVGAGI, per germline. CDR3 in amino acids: CASSYSTANSGNTIYF. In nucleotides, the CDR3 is TGTGCCAGCAGTTACTCGACAGCTAACTCTGGAAACACCATATATTTT.

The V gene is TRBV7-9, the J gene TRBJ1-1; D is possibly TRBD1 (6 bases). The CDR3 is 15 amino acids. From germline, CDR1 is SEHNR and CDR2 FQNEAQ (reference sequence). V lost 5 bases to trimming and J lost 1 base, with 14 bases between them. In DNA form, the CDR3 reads TGTGCCAGCAGCATACAGCTGACAGGGAACACTGAAGCTTTCTTT. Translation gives CASSIQLTGNTEAFF.

The CDR3 coding sequence is TGTGCCACCAGCAGGGACAGGGGGGTGGGAGAGCAGTTCTTC. It yields the protein CATSRDRGVGEQFF. The chain carries TRBV15 and TRBJ2-1; 10 nucleotides align to TRBD1. CDR3 length equals 14 residues. V dropped 3 bases and J dropped 10; count of bases not matched to a gene: 6. From germline, CDR1 is LNHNV and CDR2 YYDKDF (reference sequence).

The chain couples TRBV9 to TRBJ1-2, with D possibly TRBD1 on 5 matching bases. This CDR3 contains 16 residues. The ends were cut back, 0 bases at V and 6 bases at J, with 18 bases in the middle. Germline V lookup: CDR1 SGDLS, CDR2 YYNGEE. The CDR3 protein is CASSVVGANTGDGYTF. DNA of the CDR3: TGTGCCAGCAGCGTAGTCGGGGCCAATACGGGGGATGGCTACACCTTC.

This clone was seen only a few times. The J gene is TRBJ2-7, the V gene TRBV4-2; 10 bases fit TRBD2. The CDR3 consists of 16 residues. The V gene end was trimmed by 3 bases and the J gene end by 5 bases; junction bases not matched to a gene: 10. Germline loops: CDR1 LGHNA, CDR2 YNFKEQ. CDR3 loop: CASSHGGLAGADEQYF. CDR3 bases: TGTGCCAGCAGCCACGGGGGGCTAGCGGGAGCGGACGAGCAGTACTTC.

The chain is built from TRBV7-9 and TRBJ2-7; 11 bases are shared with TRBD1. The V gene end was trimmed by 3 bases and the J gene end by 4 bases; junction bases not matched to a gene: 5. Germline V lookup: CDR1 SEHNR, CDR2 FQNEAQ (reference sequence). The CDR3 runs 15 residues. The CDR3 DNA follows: TGTGCCAGCAGCTTCACCGGACAGGGGGCTTACGAGCAGTACTTC. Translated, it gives CASSFTGQGAYEQYF.

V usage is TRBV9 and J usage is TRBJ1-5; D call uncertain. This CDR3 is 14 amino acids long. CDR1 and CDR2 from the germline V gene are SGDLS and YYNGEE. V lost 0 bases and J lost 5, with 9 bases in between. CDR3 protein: CASSVGILDQPQHF. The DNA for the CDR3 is TGTGCCAGCAGCGTAGGAATACTGGATCAGCCCCAGCATTTT.

The CDR3 region is CAISEGTTLTDTQYF. The CDR3 region has the DNA TGTGCCATCAGTGAGGGGACAACACTCACAGATACGCAGTATTTT. This sequence joins TRBV10-3 and TRBJ2-3; perhaps TRBD1 as D (6 bases). Trimming removed 2 bases from V and 2 bases from J, with 11 bases in between. Germline CDR1 ENHRY, CDR2 SYGVKD. The CDR3 contains 15 residues.